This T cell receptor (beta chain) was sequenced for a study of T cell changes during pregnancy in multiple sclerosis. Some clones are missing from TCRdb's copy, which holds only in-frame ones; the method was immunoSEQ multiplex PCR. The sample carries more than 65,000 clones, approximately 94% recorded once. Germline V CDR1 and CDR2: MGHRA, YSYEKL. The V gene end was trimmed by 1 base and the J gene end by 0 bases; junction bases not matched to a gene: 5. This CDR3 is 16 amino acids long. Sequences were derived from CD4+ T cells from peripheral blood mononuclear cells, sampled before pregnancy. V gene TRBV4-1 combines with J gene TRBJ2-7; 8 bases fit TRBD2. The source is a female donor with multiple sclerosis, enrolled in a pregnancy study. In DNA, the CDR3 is TGCGCCAGCAGCCAAGGTTTACTAGCGGCCTCCTACGAGCAGTACTTC. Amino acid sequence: CASSQGLLAASYEQYF.